These 21 T cell receptor beta chains came from one sample sequenced in a study of graft-versus-host responses after intestinal transplantation. No antigen has been assigned to these receptors. The assay was immunoSEQ multiplex PCR, and TCRdb's table has in-frame clones only and misses some. The sample holds 78,000 or so clones; about nine tenths are singletons and the top ten take more than 7%. The sample was unstimulated CD8+ T cells sorted from spleen or lymph node cells, taken before transplant. Source of these receptors: a human donor who was the organ donor for an intestinal transplant.

V and J are TRBV13 and TRBJ1-4, with D perhaps TRBD1 (6 bases). V lost 2 bases to trimming and J lost 3 bases, with 7 bases between them. Germline V CDR1 and CDR2: PRHDT, FYEKMQ (reference sequence). This CDR3 comprises 14 residues. In DNA, the CDR3 is TGTGCCAGCAGCTTAAGGGGGGCTAATGAAAAACTGTTTTTT. Translating it yields CASSLRGANEKLFF.

This clone was observed a single time. The chain links TRBV6-1 to TRBJ2-7; D is possibly TRBD1 (6 bases). CDR3 length: 14 amino acids. The germline V gene encodes CDR1 MNHNS and CDR2 SASEGT. Deletions cut 2 bases from V and 2 bases from J, with 10 bases between. CDR3 nucleotide sequence: TGTGCCAGCAGTGAATCGGGACACCCCTACGAGCAGTACTTC. It translates to CASSESGHPYEQYF.

V usage is TRBV18 and J usage is TRBJ2-7; D may be TRBD1 or TRBD2 (5 bases each). The CDR3 has 14 residues. The germline CDR1 and CDR2 sequences are KGHSH and LQKENI. With 0 bases removed from V and 3 bases from J, the gap between germline ends came to 9 bases. The chain's CDR3 is CASSPPGDGYEQYF. CDR3 nucleotides: TGTGCCAGCTCACCACCAGGGGACGGCTACGAGCAGTACTTC.

The chain combines TRBV11-2 with TRBJ2-1; 14 bases map to TRBD2. From germline, CDR1 is SGHAT and CDR2 FQNNGV. J lost 0 bases, V lost 5 bases, and 6 bases had no gene match. The CDR3 is made up of 18 amino acids. The CDR3 region has the DNA TGTGCCAGCAGCCGGGGACTAGCGGGGGTGAGCTCCTACAATGAGCAGTTCTTC. Amino acid sequence: CASSRGLAGVSSYNEQFF.

Only one count was recorded for this clone. The chain couples TRBV5-6 to TRBJ2-1, with D unclear. The CDR3 contains 16 residues. Germline values: CDR1 SGHDT, CDR2 YYEEEE. V lost 6 bases, J lost 0 bases, and 16 bases lay in between. CDR3 sequence: CASKRGTMSSYNEQFF. CDR3 DNA sequence: TGTGCCAGCAAACGAGGTACTATGAGCTCCTACAATGAGCAGTTCTTC.

The V call is TRBV27, the J call TRBJ2-5, with D perhaps TRBD1 (7 bases). V was trimmed by 5 bases and J by 6 bases, leaving 16 bases between them. Germline CDR1 is MNHEY and CDR2 is SMNVEV (reference sequence). The CDR3 is 14 residues long. CDR3 in amino acids: CASSLAGQLQTQYF. CDR3 DNA: TGTGCCAGCAGTCTCGCGGGACAGTTACAGACCCAGTACTTC.

The gene calls are TRBV4-1 and TRBJ2-4; 9 bases line up with TRBD2. V trimming: 4 bases; J trimming: 8 bases; junction bases outside the gene matches: 9. Looked up from germline, CDR1 is MGHRA and CDR2 is YSYEKL. CDR3 length: 15 amino acids. The CDR3 bases are TGCGCCAGCAGCCCGCTAGCGGGGAACCCGGACATTCAGTACTTC. This translates into CASSPLAGNPDIQYF.

The chain combines TRBV4-2 with TRBJ1-2; D unclear. Looked up from germline, CDR1 is LGHNA and CDR2 is YNFKEQ. This CDR3 contains 15 residues. Trimming pared 0 bases from V and 4 bases from J, leaving 12 bases between. Written as DNA, the CDR3 is TGTGCCAGCAGCCAAGATCTACTCTCGGGCTATGGCTACACCTTC. This codes for CASSQDLLSGYGYTF.

The rearrangement joins TRBV6-1 to TRBJ2-7, with 7 bases that match TRBD1. The CDR3 contains 15 residues. Losses at the gene ends were 6 bases for V and 2 bases for J; bases not matched to a gene: 10. Per the germline V gene, CDR1 is MNHNS and CDR2 is SASEGT. The CDR3 bases are TGTGCCAGCAGCCTCCCCTGGGACAGTACCTACGAGCAGTACTTC. Its protein is CASSLPWDSTYEQYF.

Notes on this clone: Other nucleotide sequences from this sample produce the same CDR3. This chain connects TRBV6-5 to TRBJ1-3, with 9 bases matching TRBD1. Germline V lookup: CDR1 MNHEY, CDR2 SVGAGI. The CDR3 runs to 15 residues. J was trimmed by 0 bases and V by 6 bases; bases with no gene match: 3. Here the CDR3 DNA reads TGTGCCAGCAGCCCGACAGGGGGCTCTGGAAACACCATATATTTT. Its translation: CASSPTGGSGNTIYF.

The rearrangement uses TRBV6-1 and TRBJ2-7, with D perhaps TRBD2 (6 bases). This CDR3 spans 13 amino acids. Per the germline V gene, CDR1 is MNHNS and CDR2 is SASEGT. Trimming took 8 bases from V and 1 from J, leaving 12 bases between them. Written as DNA, the CDR3 is TGTGCCAGCGAGGAGGGGCCATCCTACGAGCAGTACTTC. This encodes CASEEGPSYEQYF.

The CDR3 sequence: CASSTLTLGLAGGHNEQFF. CDR3 sequence (DNA): TGTGCCAGTAGTACACTAACCCTAGGACTAGCGGGGGGTCACAATGAGCAGTTCTTC. V gene TRBV19 combines with J gene TRBJ2-1, with 14 bases fitting TRBD2. Per germline, CDR1 LNHDA and CDR2 SQIVND (reference sequence). The CDR3 loop spans 19 amino acids. Trimming at V came to 4 bases and at J to 5 bases, leaving 13 bases not matched to a gene. Drawing the rest from reference TRBV19 and TRBJ2-1, the complete variable domain is DGGITQSPKYLFRKEGQNVTLSCEQNLNHDAMYWYRQDPGQGLRLIYYSQIVNDFQKGDIAEGYSVSREKKESFPLTVTSAQKNPTAFYLCASSTLTLGLAGGHNEQFFGPGTRLTVL.

The J gene is TRBJ1-5, the V gene TRBV2, with TRBD1 as a possible D gene (6 bases). Germline V gene lookup returns CDR1 SNHLY and CDR2 FYNNEI. V lost 2 bases and J 1 base, leaving 9 bases between the germline ends. The CDR3 covers 15 residues. CDR3 residues: CASSEYDRSNQPQHF. CDR3 in DNA: TGTGCCAGCAGTGAATATGACAGGAGCAATCAGCCCCAGCATTTT.

The chain links TRBV6-5 to TRBJ1-2; D is perhaps TRBD1 (6 bases). Trimming stripped 8 bases from V and 6 bases from J, with 16 bases between. The CDR3 covers 13 residues. Germline assignment: CDR1 MNHEY and CDR2 SVGAGI. In DNA form, the CDR3 reads TGTGCCAGCGTCCAGGGGATGCTCAATGGCTACACCTTC. Its protein is CASVQGMLNGYTF.

This chain links TRBV4-1 with TRBJ1-6; tentatively, D is TRBD1 (6 bases). The length of the CDR3 is 16 residues. Germline CDR1 reads MGHRA; CDR2 reads YSYEKL. Trimming stripped 3 bases from V and 3 bases from J, with 12 bases between. Here the CDR3 DNA reads TGCGCCAGCAGCCAGGGCAGGGGCGGCTATAATTCACCCCTCCACTTT. This sequence encodes CASSQGRGGYNSPLHF.

CDR3 residues: CAWSTGGEQYF. The CDR3 DNA sequence: TGTGCCTGGAGTACAGGGGGCGAGCAGTACTTC. The chain couples TRBV30 to TRBJ2-7; 8 bases line up with TRBD1. V lost 2 bases and J lost 6; bases outside the gene matches: 0. Germline CDR1 is GTSNPN and CDR2 is SVGIG (reference sequence). This CDR3 is 11 amino acids long.

This chain links TRBV5-6 with TRBJ1-2, with D perhaps matching TRBD1 (6 bases). The CDR3 contains 16 residues. CDR1 is SGHDT, CDR2 YYEEEE, per germline. V lost 2 bases, J lost 3 bases, and 17 bases lay in between. CDR3 sequence: CASSLKDRLVDYGYTF. The CDR3 DNA sequence: TGTGCCAGCAGCTTAAAGGACAGACTCGTTGACTATGGCTACACCTTC.

The V and J genes are TRBV19 and TRBJ2-7; 8 positions match TRBD1. V dropped 5 bases and J dropped 6; count of bases not matched to a gene: 6. Germline CDR1 reads LNHDA; CDR2 reads SQIVND (reference sequence). CDR3 length: 13 residues. The CDR3 sequence is CASSDRGGLEQYF. CDR3 nucleotides: TGTGCCAGTAGTGACAGGGGTGGTCTCGAGCAGTACTTC.

The gene calls are TRBV19 and TRBJ1-1; D gene unclear. The germline CDR1 and CDR2 sequences are LNHDA and SQIVND (reference sequence). The V and J ends lost 1 base and 0 bases respectively, with 9 bases between them. The CDR3 runs 15 residues. CDR3 DNA sequence: TGTGCCAGTAGTATAGCTCTGGGTATGAACACTGAAGCTTTCTTT. It codes for CASSIALGMNTEAFF.

The count of this clone is one. V is TRBV5-1 and J is TRBJ1-1; D is ambiguous. Between the trimmed V and J ends, which lost 0 bases and 5 bases, there was a span of 8 bases. The CDR3 loop spans 13 amino acids. CDR1 is SGHRS, CDR2 YFSETQ, per germline. The CDR3 region has the DNA TGCGCCAGCAGCTTGGTCCGGGAAACTGAAGCTTTCTTT. Translated, it gives CASSLVRETEAFF.

V is TRBV15 and J is TRBJ2-5; 7 positions agree with TRBD1. Trimming took 6 bases from V and 2 from J; bases not matched to a gene: 6. The CDR3 runs to 14 residues. The germline V gene encodes CDR1 LNHNV and CDR2 YYDKDF (reference sequence). CDR3 bases: TGTGCCACCAGTCTAACAGGGGTTCAAGAGACCCAGTACTTC. Amino acid sequence: CATSLTGVQETQYF.